This T cell receptor beta chain was sequenced during a study of tissue T cells after allogeneic stem cell transplantation. Clones were read by immunoSEQ multiplex PCR, and TCRdb kept only the in-frame ones, dropping some. Of over 7,000 clones in the sample, 45% are singletons; the top ten hold about 7.7%. Comment on this clone: All gene names here are mouse names.

The sample's time point: mouse harvest day 7 after allogeneic transplant. The graft held 10^6 splenic CD5+ T cells and 10^7 T-cell-depleted bone marrow cells. This receptor was taken from a female BALB/c mouse given C57BL/6 T cells with graft-versus-host disease after an allogeneic hematopoietic cell transplant. The sample consisted of gut tissue.

The sequenced part of the CDR3 DNA is TGTGCCAGCTCTCTCGGACTGGGGGTTAGTCAAAACACCTTGTAC. Translation: CASSLGLGVSQNTLY. The entire CDR3 protein is CASSLGLGVSQNTLYF. The chain couples TRBV12-2 to TRBJ2-4, with 10 bases aligning to TRBD2. Read coverage stops 1 residue before the CDR3 terminus; the germline J gene supplies the remainder. V lost 0 bases to trimming and J lost 0 bases; unmatched junction nucleotides: 2. CDR3 length equals 16 residues. The germline V gene encodes CDR1 SGHLS and CDR2 HYDKME. Filled out from reference TRBV12-2 and TRBJ2-4, the complete variable domain reads NSGVVQSPRYIIKGKGERSILKCIPISGHLSVAWYQQTQGQELKFFIQHYDKMERDKGNLPSRFSVQQFDDYHSEMNMSALELEDSAVYFCASSLGLGVSQNTLYFGAGTRLSVL.